This TCR beta chain was observed in a study of T cells in Graves' hyperthyroidism and ophthalmopathy. Overall study: Specimen type is peripheral blood, collected at initial diagnosis prior to any treatment.

Researchers amplified the TCR beta CDR3 regions from RNA transcripts. HTBI primers drove first-round RT-PCR of the TCR CDR3. TCRdb recomputed calls from the multiplex PCR reads with MiXCR, one row per CDR3 protein. The table has more than 300,000 distinct CDR3 sequences, approximately 13% seen once. Germline CDR1 ENHRY, CDR2 SYGVKD. This CDR3 comprises 15 residues. V shed 10 bases and J 5 bases; nucleotides not matched to a gene: 11. This rearrangement joins TRBV10-3 to TRBJ2-7; TRBD2 agrees at 13 bases. The TCR comes from an older woman with Graves' hyperthyroidism. Sequenced sample: blood. CDR3 protein: CATESRTSGSNEQYF. The CDR3 region has the DNA TGTGCCACCGAATCCCGGACTAGCGGGAGTAACGAGCAGTACTTC.